The following is a T cell receptor beta chain sequence with its context. Its binding antigen is unknown. Per-base qualities were not stored, and no clone one base away is much larger. This entry belongs to a study of T cell responses to AZD1222 COVID-19 vaccine (dated by TCRdb to the early 2020s). Turning to the overall study: Because spike-specific TCR depth and breadth did not differ between the two schedules, AZD1222 recipients who got a second dose at roughly 4 weeks were pooled with those who got a second dose at roughly 12 weeks. TCR sequencing was performed for fewer than 250 trial participants, of whom about 200 were given two doses of AZD1222 and 26 were given two doses of MenACWY control vaccine. Trial participants were enrolled by age into 18-55, 56-69 and 70-plus year subgroups, with roughly 160, 29 and 62 TCR-sequenced participants respectively.

The CDR3 regions of human TCRbeta chains were analyzed by immunosequencing. As for the authors' bioinformatics: TCRs in the repertoires were compared against a reference library of SARS-CoV-2-specific TCRs that had been generated with the MIRA antigen-specificity platform. Breadth meant the fraction of unique TCRs that were SARS-CoV-2-associated, whereas depth meant the fraction of total T cells that were SARS-CoV-2-associated. Using the MIRA data, every spike-specific TCR was mapped to the spike region that the TCR reacted to and assigned to either a CD4 or a CD8 class. Log10-transformed breadth and depth values were compared by one-way ANOVA with Sidak's multiple comparisons tests. This is the immuneACCESS table as TCRdb keeps it, with only in-frame sequences that have V and J called. A part of the clones is gone; compared with another copy, unresolved V genes explain less than half, and the rest is unexplained. V and J calls and clone size are given by that table; D and trimming were obtained from the DNA. Present in this sample are some 130,000 clones, 90% of which were seen just once. The ten largest clones take up less than 8.5% of the sample.

The time point label on this specimen signifies: baseline before first vaccination. Vaccinee samples came from UK trials COV001 and COV002, including a single-blind randomized controlled phase 2/3 trial of AZD1222 (ChAdOx1 nCoV-19) in healthy adults. For TCRbeta chain sequencing, PBMC samples were collected from trial participants at day 0 and at day 28 after the second dose. The full study reports these points: Conclusions about previously exposed vaccinees were limited because only six AZD1222 recipients were SARS-CoV-2 seropositive at baseline. Vaccine-associated CD4 TCRs spanned the whole spike protein, with dominant responses in regions 160-218 and 743-854. Most participants were white British and females outnumbered males, and the authors suggested that clonal diversity may have been underestimated. After two AZD1222 doses, both the breadth and the depth of spike-specific TCRs were significantly higher than at day 0 and than in MenACWY recipients. Because no day 14 peak-response samples were available, the repertoires could be characterized only after the peak T cell response. In the small 56-69-year group, the increase in depth fell short of significance, most likely because of low power. Nearly half of unique spike-specific TCRs reportedly recognized epitopes outside regions mutated in the B.1.351 and B.1.1.7 variants.

Reading from cysteine to phenylalanine, the CDR3 counts 15 amino acids. Of all the DNA, just the CDR3 is kept, 45 bases in frame from base 1. V loses 7 bases of germline sequence and J loses 1 base, and the interval between the two ends is 16 bases. As encoded in the germline V gene, CDR1 is MNHEY while CDR2 is SVGAGI. The TCR comes from an adult in good health. This material consisted of peripheral blood, taken on day 0 of AZD1222 vaccination. This chain joins TRBV6-5 to TRBJ1-1; the D gene remains uncertain. At the DNA level, the sequence is TGTGCCAGCAATCGATTCGGGCCGGGGAACACTGAAGCTTTCTTT. Translated, it gives CASNRFGPGNTEAFF.